This entry is about one T cell receptor (beta chain). This specimen comes from a study of blood T cell repertoires in COVID-19. The overall study: COVID-19 samples, acute and convalescent, were from the United States, Italy and Spain. Sample material is recorded as cDNA or gDNA derived from T cells, B-cell-depleted T cells, or PBMCs.

V lost 5 bases and J lost 2, with 9 bases in between. Germline V gives CDR1 SGHNT, CDR2 YENEEA. This CDR3 is 13 amino acids long. Authors' data handling: Nucleated cell number was recorded as an estimate derived from reference gene primer amplification. Some clones are missing from TCRdb's copy, which holds only in-frame ones; the method was immunoSEQ multiplex PCR. For V, J and clone size, that table is used; D and trimming come from the DNA. This table holds about 73,000 clones, under 90% found once. The chain combines TRBV11-3 with TRBJ1-1; a weak D match, TRBD1 (6 bases). Specimen: peripheral blood. The clonotype was recovered from a woman aged 55-70 years with acute or convalescent COVID-19. The CDR3 DNA follows: TGTGCCAGCAGCCCCAGGGGTAACACTGAAGCTTTCTTT. Protein product: CASSPRGNTEAFF.